This is a list of T cell receptor beta chains from one sample in a study of control samples from healthy donors and cancer patients. Libraries were prepared by immunoSEQ multiplex PCR; TCRdb keeps only in-frame clonotypes and omits some of them. The table records 130,000 or so clones, roughly 92% of them present only once. The sequenced material came from blood. These receptor sequences come from a man aged 40-50 years in good health. CDR3s include the opening cysteine and the closing phenylalanine or tryptophan.

J,V,CDR3
TRBJ2-2,TRBV12-5,CASGLVLGTWDQGLAGANTGELFF
TRBJ1-5,TRBV7-9,CASSAAWVGGSNQPQHF
TRBJ2-3,TRBV7-3,CASSSGGGGTDTQYF
TRBJ2-1,TRBV6-4,CASSDEARRRNNEQFF
TRBJ2-1,TRBV10-3,CAISESSMNNEQFF
TRBJ1-1,TRBV19,CASSSWTTMNTEAFF
TRBJ1-1,TRBV5-4,CASSLTPGDLNTEAFF
TRBJ1-2,TRBV5-1,CASSSGGGYTF
TRBJ1-2,TRBV6-6,CASSHSGGLWGYTF
TRBJ1-6,TRBV27,CASSLNTGGNNSPLHF
TRBJ1-2,TRBV5-1,CASSLDPAQGLHYGYTF
TRBJ1-1,TRBV6-6,CASRRPDKGTEAFF
TRBJ2-7,TRBV7-2,CASSLVGTATPHEQYF
TRBJ1-2,TRBV6-2/TRBV6-3,CASRYPGQGAHGYTF
TRBJ1-4,TRBV30,CAWSVFRAGAEKLFF
TRBJ2-3,TRBV13,CASSLGADTQYF
TRBJ2-5,TRBV3-1/TRBV3-2,CASSPGTSGRAGYF
TRBJ1-5,TRBV6-5,CASRPGRHSNQPQHF
TRBJ2-5,TRBV4-3,CASSQEWRGTGETQYF
TRBJ2-7,TRBV25-1,CASSERKGFVSEQYF
TRBJ2-3,TRBV10-1,CASSESGNADTQYF
TRBJ1-2,TRBV2,CASSEEQTYGYTF
TRBJ1-1,TRBV5-1,CASSLRVNTEAFF
TRBJ2-2,TRBV5-1,CASSLASAGRNTGELFF
TRBJ2-3,TRBV12-3/TRBV12-4,CASSPTLFDTQYF
TRBJ1-2,TRBV12-5,CASGLVEGYYGYTF
TRBJ2-7,TRBV27,CASSLGPGGTYEQYF
TRBJ2-3,TRBV12-3/TRBV12-4,CASSGDRGYTQYF
TRBJ1-2,TRBV9,CASSVTGFNYGYTF
TRBJ2-2,TRBV24-1,CATSDGTSGRSGELFF
TRBJ2-5,TRBV5-4,CASSLGGQVSETQYF
TRBJ1-1,TRBV12-3/TRBV12-4,CAGTEGLTEAFF
TRBJ2-1,TRBV24-1,CATSDQDSNSYNEQFF
TRBJ2-7,TRBV6-5,CASSPGAYEQYF
TRBJ2-5,TRBV7-3,CASSLSGRRAGGEETQYF
TRBJ1-4,TRBV5-4,CASSHPAEGKLFF
TRBJ2-1,TRBV5-6,CASSFGAGYNEQFF
TRBJ1-1,TRBV5-6,CASSFGQESNTEAFF
TRBJ1-1,TRBV5-1,CASSVQGRGNTEAFF
TRBJ2-1,TRBV13,CASSSGTPTYNEQFF
TRBJ2-1,TRBV9,CASSVGQTNEQFF
TRBJ1-5,TRBV7-8,CASTFGQINQPQHF
TRBJ2-5,TRBV4-1,CASSRLVGETQYF
TRBJ2-4,TRBV28,CASSFQRDGVNF
TRBJ2-7,TRBV27,CASSPRTTLYEQYF
TRBJ2-7,TRBV28,CASSGDRSYEQYF
TRBJ2-2,TRBV29-1,CSVTLLGSNTGELFF